The subject of this entry is one TCR beta chain. Its target is not known. Then a second PCR, running roughly 6 to 12 cycles, was carried out with a sample-barcoded 5' primer and a J-beta primer mix. TCRdb reprocessed the 5' RACE reads via MiXCR and lists one record per CDR3 protein. The sample holds under 2,000,000 distinct CDR3 sequences; approximately 50% are singletons and the top ten take 2% to 2.5%. Trimming removed 1 base from V and 2 bases from J, with 13 bases in between. The CDR3 has 16 residues. Germline CDR1 SGHRS, CDR2 YFSETQ. These data come from a study of blood T cells in healthy people across ages. Healthy individuals of Caucasian origin from Russia, aged about 6 to 100, served as donors. Study results and caveats: While age rose, TCR beta diversity per million T cells dropped in a roughly linear way. Aged donors had fewer naive CD4+ cells and lower diversity than long-lived donors.

The chain carries TRBV5-1 and TRBJ2-1, with D perhaps TRBD1 or TRBD2 (6 bases each). Sequencing was carried out using blood. The clonotype originates from a woman in her thirties or forties in good health. The CDR3 sequence: CASSLREDSTYNEQFF. Here the CDR3 DNA reads TGCGCCAGCAGCTTGAGGGAGGACAGCACCTACAATGAGCAGTTCTTC.